This paragraph covers one T cell receptor beta chain sequence. Measured with immunoSEQ multiplex PCR; TCRdb has only the in-frame clones, and not every one. This sample carries 150,000 to 200,000 clones, around 90% of them seen once, and the ten largest clones take about 1.4%. These data come from a study of control samples from healthy donors and cancer patients. Per the germline V gene, CDR1 is MNHEY and CDR2 is SMNVEV (reference sequence). V lost 2 bases and J 2 bases, leaving 10 bases between the germline ends. The CDR3 is 15 residues long. The V call is TRBV27, the J call TRBJ1-5; D is ambiguous. The clonotype was recovered from a man aged 25-45 years in good health. Sequenced material: blood. The CDR3 sequence is CASSLKEGGNQPQHF. For the CDR3, the DNA is TGTGCCAGCAGTTTAAAGGAGGGCGGCAATCAGCCCCAGCATTTT.